This T cell receptor beta chain comes out of a study of identical twins (dated by TCRdb to the mid-2010s). In terms of the full investigation: The study deep-sequenced TCR alpha and beta repertoires from monozygotic twins, unrelated adults of various ages and cord blood to test whether fetal clonotypes persist. To rule out contamination, replicate twin experiments were performed at different times with different library preparation protocols. Study-level results and caveats: Fewer insertions were carried by abundant cord blood beta clonotypes; a weaker similar trend was observed in young adult naive repertoires, while no such trend was observed in memory repertoires. Out-of-frame TCR alpha sharing in monozygotic twins was systematically underestimated by recombination models, whereas sharing between unrelated individuals was in agreement with the recombination models. Because the same donors could not be followed over many years, the conclusions depended on cross-sectional statistical analysis. Compared with coincidental sharing between unrelated individuals, out-of-frame TCR alpha sequences shared between twins had an excess of sequences with low generation probability. Zero-insertion analyses could be partly confounded by invariant T cells such as MAIT and iNKT, although diverse VJ usage argued against such confounding for most clonotypes. Excess twin sharing in beta out-of-frame sequences was weaker because fewer shared sequences lowered the signal-to-noise ratio.

This clonotype was recorded a few times. Its antigen is still unknown. No much larger clone is present one base from it, and per-base qualities are unavailable. Every donor was a healthy Caucasian. The twin cohort consisted of three pairs of female monozygotic twins, all aged about 18 to 29 years. Peripheral blood mononuclear cells were the source from which RNA for the TCR libraries was isolated. The germline V gene sets CDR1 to SGHTS and CDR2 to YDEGEE. Including cysteine and phenylalanine, the CDR3 has 16 amino acids. The CDR3 DNA has 48 bases and is translated from base 1. Relative to germline, V is missing 1 base and J is missing 3 bases, with 7 bases of the junction outside any gene match. Libraries were prepared through 5' RACE. TCRdb lists the instrument as Illumina HiSeq 2000. A universal primer binding site was added through template switching, and the final cDNA carried a unique molecular identifier so that TCR cDNA molecules could be counted accurately. Specific primers in the conserved constant-segment region were used to synthesize first-strand cDNA for TCR alpha and beta chains. To control for contamination, every cDNA library carried two barcodes: a SMART-Mk sample barcode plus Illumina barcodes. TruSeq adapter sequences along with Illumina sample barcodes were introduced in two successive PCR steps. Sequencing of the TCR alpha and beta cDNA libraries was done on the Illumina HiSeq platform using custom primers. As for the authors' bioinformatics: Raw reads were processed with MiGEC to extract unique molecular identifiers, and MiXCR was used to determine CDR3 positions. Recombination models were inferred per individual with the repgenHMM and IGoR tools using an EM algorithm. Shared clonotypes were analyzed with the tcR package in R, and sharing was normalized by the product of cloneset sizes. To study raw recombination without the effects of thymic and clonal selection, out-of-frame nonproductive sequences were analyzed. The public sequencing data were trimmed at Q25 with fastp and processed into clonotypes with MiXCR by TCRdb, which kept only in-frame beta chains. Rows are combined by CDR3 protein, so each entry shows the most common genes and DNA. It is TCRdb's table, rather than the study itself, that gives the V and J calls and clone size. The table for this sample lists 600,000 to 850,000 distinct CDR3 sequences; around a sixth of them were counted only once. About an eighth of the sample lies in the top ten.

This same sample was also taken into another study, of T cells expressing NK-cell markers. Taken from the second paper: In sorted CD3+CD56+NKG2C+, CD3+CD56+NKG2C- and CD3+CD56-NKG2C+ T-cell subsets from about 8 donors, TCR beta-chain repertoires were profiled. Seven of the eight sequenced donors were HCMV-seropositive and one was HCMV-seronegative. To restrict sorting to alphabetaTCR-expressing T cells, an anti-gammadeltaTCR antibody was added in several experiments. In six donors, the dominant CD3+CD56+NKG2C+ clonotypes ranked among the top 10 CD8+ clonotypes, making up roughly 1.0-7.5% of CD8+ T cells. Those dominant clonotypes were again the most abundant among CD3+CD56-NKG2C+ cells in several donors, at about 25-60.1%. Whether the expanded NKG2C-expressing T cell clones were specific for HCMV antigens was left unclear. The eight sequenced donors were randomly selected healthy volunteers, three men and five women. HCMV-specific IgG was detected in serum with a commercial ELISA kit to determine HCMV serostatus. For six donors, unsorted PBMC were also used to sequence bulk peripheral blood T-cell repertoires. Reads were demultiplexed and grouped by UMI with MIGEC, and clonotypes were assembled and quantified with MiTCR. To remove erroneous sequences, TCR cDNA sequences were retained only when supported by two or more reads. The tcR package was used for downstream repertoire analysis, and clonotypes were matched between fractions using CDR3 nucleotide sequence together with V segment. VDJmatch was used to annotate antigen specificity against VDJdb, with one amino acid substitution in CDR3 allowed.

The chain employs TRBV5-8 and TRBJ2-3; 8 bases in the middle match TRBD2. Sequenced: PBMCs. The sequence was collected from a woman aged 18 to 35 in good health. For the CDR3, the sequence is CASSLRVAGLTDTQYF. The nucleotides read TGTGCCAGCAGCTTGAGGGTAGCGGGACTTACAGATACGCAGTATTTT.